The TCR beta chain described here comes from a study of blood T cell repertoires in COVID-19. On the study more broadly: The United States, Italy and Spain supplied acute and convalescent COVID-19 samples.

Authors' data handling: How many nucleated cells were present was estimated from reference gene primer amplification. TCRdb's table, derived via immunoSEQ multiplex PCR, lists solely in-frame clones and lacks some. The V and J calls and clone size are taken from that table; D and trimming were inferred from the DNA. This sample yields 100,000 to 130,000 clones, of which around 80% are seen a single time; around 4.5% belongs to the top ten. The TCR sequence derives from a man aged 65 to 79 with acute or convalescent COVID-19. Material for sequencing was peripheral blood.

The DNA of the CDR3 is TGTGCCAGTAGTCACGTAACAGGGGTCGGAACCGGGGAGCTGTTTTTT. Residues: CASSHVTGVGTGELFF. The V call is TRBV19, the J call TRBJ2-2; 7 bases fit TRBD1. The CDR3 covers 16 residues. V was pared by 5 bases and J by 5 bases, with 11 bases of the junction left unmatched. Looked up from germline, CDR1 is LNHDA and CDR2 is SQIVND (reference sequence).